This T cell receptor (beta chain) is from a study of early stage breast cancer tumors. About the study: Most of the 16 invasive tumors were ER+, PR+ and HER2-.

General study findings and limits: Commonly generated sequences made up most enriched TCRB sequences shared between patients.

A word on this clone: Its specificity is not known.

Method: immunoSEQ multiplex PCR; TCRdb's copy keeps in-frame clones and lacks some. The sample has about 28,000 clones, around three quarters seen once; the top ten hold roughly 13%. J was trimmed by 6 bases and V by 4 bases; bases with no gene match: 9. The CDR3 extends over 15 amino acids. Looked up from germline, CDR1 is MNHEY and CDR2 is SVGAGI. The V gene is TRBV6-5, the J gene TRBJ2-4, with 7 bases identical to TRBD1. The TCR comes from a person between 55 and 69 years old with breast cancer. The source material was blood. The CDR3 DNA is TGTGCCAGCAGTTCCACCGGACAGGTGGGAAACATTCAGTACTTC. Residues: CASSSTGQVGNIQYF.